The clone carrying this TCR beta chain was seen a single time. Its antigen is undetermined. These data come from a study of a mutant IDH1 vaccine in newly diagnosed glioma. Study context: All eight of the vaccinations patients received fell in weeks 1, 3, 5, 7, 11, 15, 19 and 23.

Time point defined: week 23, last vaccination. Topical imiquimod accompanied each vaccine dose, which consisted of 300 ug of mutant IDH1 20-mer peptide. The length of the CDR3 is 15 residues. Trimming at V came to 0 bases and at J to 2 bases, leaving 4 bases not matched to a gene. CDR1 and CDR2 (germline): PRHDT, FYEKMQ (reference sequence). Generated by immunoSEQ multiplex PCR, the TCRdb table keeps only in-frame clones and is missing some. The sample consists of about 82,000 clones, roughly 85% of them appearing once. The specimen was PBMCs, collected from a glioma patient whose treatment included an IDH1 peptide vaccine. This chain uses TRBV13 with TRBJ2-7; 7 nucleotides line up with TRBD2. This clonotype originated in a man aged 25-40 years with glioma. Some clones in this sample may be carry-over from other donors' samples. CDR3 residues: CASSLGGGTTYEQYF. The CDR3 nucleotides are TGTGCCAGCAGCTTAGGCGGGGGGACGACCTACGAGCAGTACTTC.